This record covers a single T cell receptor beta chain. This clonotype occurred many times. The specificity of this receptor is unknown. No much larger clone exists at a distance of one base, and base qualities are not known. CDR1 and CDR2 are drawn from the germline V gene: SNHLY, FYNNEI. V loses 6 bases of germline sequence and J loses 0 bases, and the interval between the two ends is 9 bases. The CDR3 covers 14 residues, taking in both the cysteine and the phenylalanine. Here the CDR3 DNA is all that survives: 42 bases in frame from base 1. Library prep was done by multiplex PCR. The sequencer was an Illumina HiSeq 4000. iRepertoire HTBI primers and Arm-PCR amplification of CDR3 regions were used to construct TCR beta libraries. PCR products were gel purified before sequencing. Regarding the original processing steps: Across samples, roughly 60 TRBV and roughly 15 TRBJ segments were identified and used for gene usage analysis of CDR3 amino acid clonotypes. COPE and FqMerger were used to merge filtered high-quality paired reads into contigs. BLAST was used to align contigs to the IMGT TRBV, TRBD and TRBJ reference genes, and CDR3 was defined following IMGT. Clonotypes above 0.1% frequency were classified as highly expanded clones. Shannon entropy served as the measure of repertoire diversity, while the Gini coefficient captured V-J evenness. A clonotype found in more than one individual was treated as public. The raw public data were reprocessed by TCRdb itself: fastp quality trimming at Q25, MiXCR clonotype calling, in-frame beta chains only. Records with the same CDR3 protein are collapsed into one entry carrying the most frequent genes and DNA. The V and J calls reflect TCRdb's pipeline rather than the authors' work. This sample holds roughly 470,000 distinct CDR3 sequences; less than 25% were observed only once. The top ten hold 7% to 10% of the sample.

These data come from a study of regulatory T cells in long-lasting Graves disease (dated by TCRdb to 2020 to 2022). A note on the overall study: Persistent Graves' disease meant more than 5 years of antithyroid drug treatment with TSH receptor autoantibodies that stayed positive. On average, persistent Graves' disease patients in the clinical cohort had been on antithyroid drugs for about 9.7 years. Persistent Graves' disease patients were compared with newly diagnosed Graves' disease patients by peripheral blood TCR sequencing and RNA sequencing. The study took place in China and was registered as a clinical trial. A total of some 33 samples were covered by TCR sequencing, comprising approximately 13 persistent and around 20 newly diagnosed Graves' disease patients.

Study-wide findings and limitations: Peripheral blood alone was examined, since thyroid tissue, which constituted the primary lesion, could not be accessed. The small sample size was acknowledged by the authors as a limitation that may reduce accuracy. Compared with newly diagnosed patients, patients with persistent Graves' disease had lower TCR Shannon entropy and fewer highly expanded clones, which suggests clonal expansion. Only the TCR beta chain was sequenced and analyzed. A larger number of public clonotypes was shared among persistent patients (approximately 3,000) than among newly diagnosed patients (more than 850). Preferential use of TRBV28, TRBJ1-2 and TRBJ2-5 was observed in persistent disease, whereas TRBV20-1 and TRBJ2-1 were favored in newly diagnosed disease.

In the paper's terms, the time point label means: persistent/refractory GD, antithyroid drugs over 5 years with positive TRAb. For both TCR sequencing and RNA sequencing, RNA was extracted from PBMCs in TRIzol. The diagnosis of Graves' disease followed American Thyroid Association guidelines. The patients came from an endocrinology department in Xi'an, China. Each patient gave roughly 8.4 milliliters of peripheral blood, collected in an EDTA anticoagulant tube. PBMCs were isolated by Ficoll Paque Plus density gradient separation without further T cell sorting. An Agilent 2100 Bioanalyzer and agarose gel were used to check RNA quality, and a NanoDrop 2000 was used to measure RNA concentration.

Source: peripheral blood mononuclear cells (PBMCs), taken when the disease was refractory, from a patient treated with antithyroid drugs. The TCR was taken from a female donor with Graves disease. The chain couples TRBV2 to TRBJ1-5; the best D guess is TRBD1, with 6 bases matching. Read as DNA, the sequence is TGTGCCAGCAGACAGGGTCATAGCAATCAGCCCCAGCATTTT. It translates as CASRQGHSNQPQHF.